One and the same sample provided the 5 T cell receptor beta chains below, sequenced in a study of cytomegalovirus exposure and HLA in healthy donors (dated by TCRdb to 2016 to 2017). To prepare the library, the immunoSEQ multiplex PCR assay was applied. A mixture of 60 forward primers for TCR Vbeta segments and 13 reverse primers for TCR Jbeta segments was used in the multiplex PCR. The table comes from immuneACCESS by way of TCRdb, which keeps in-frame sequences with V and J called. Part of the clones is missing from these tables; in studies checked, under half for an unresolved V gene and the rest for unknown reasons. The sample contains roughly 100,000 clones, more than 70% of them found a single time. The ten largest make up 8% to 10% of the sample. What was sequenced was PBMCs. All receptors derive from a male donor in good health and CMV-seropositive.

V and J are TRBV2 and TRBJ2-2; D may be TRBD2 (5 bases). Trimming stripped 6 bases from V and 1 base from J, with 9 bases between. This CDR3 region has 14 residues. The germline gives CDR1 SNHLY, CDR2 FYNNEI. The CDR3 sequence: CASRGLRNTGELFF. The DNA of the CDR3 is TGTGCCAGCAGAGGACTGAGGAACACCGGGGAGCTGTTTTTT.

The genes are TRBV18 and TRBJ1-5, with a possible D match to TRBD1 (6 bases). Germline V CDR1 and CDR2: KGHSH, LQKENI. This CDR3 contains 13 residues. Trimming shortened V by 8 bases and J by 6 bases, and 14 bases separated the two germline ends. The CDR3 is CASAGDVSQPQHF. CDR3 DNA: TGTGCCAGCGCAGGGGATGTGAGTCAGCCCCAGCATTTT.

The V gene is TRBV28, the J gene TRBJ1-1; TRBD1 agrees at 8 bases. The V segment lost 2 bases and the J segment 9 bases; nucleotides outside the gene matches: 11. This CDR3 has 15 amino acids. Germline V gene sequence: CDR1 MDHEN, CDR2 SYDVKM. DNA of the CDR3: TGTGCCAGCAGTTTAAGAGCAGGGGGCGCATCCCAAGCTTTCTTT. The encoded protein is CASSLRAGGASQAFF. Complete variable domain (other parts from reference TRBV28 and TRBJ1-1): DVKVTQSSRYLVKRTGEKVFLECVQDMDHENMFWYRQDPGLGLRLIYFSYDVKMKEKGDIPEGYSVSREKKERFSLILESASTNQTSMYLCASSLRAGGASQAFFGQGTRLTVV.

This clone showed up just once. The V and J genes are TRBV28 and TRBJ1-1, with 7 nucleotides matching TRBD1. Per germline, CDR1 MDHEN and CDR2 SYDVKM. With 6 bases clipped from V and 0 bases from J, the junction kept 7 bases outside the gene matches. There are 15 residues in the CDR3. The CDR3 DNA reads TGTGCCAGCAGGTCGGACAGGAGGGTGAACACTGAAGCTTTCTTT. Translation: CASRSDRRVNTEAFF.

The chain combines TRBV7-2 with TRBJ2-5, with D uncertain. Trimming took 2 bases from V and 5 from J, leaving 12 bases between them. The germline CDR1 and CDR2 sequences are SGHTA and FQGNSA. CDR3 size: 14 residues. CDR3 sequence reads: CASSLNGRSETQYF. The CDR3 DNA reads TGTGCCAGCAGCTTAAATGGCAGGTCGGAGACCCAGTACTTC.